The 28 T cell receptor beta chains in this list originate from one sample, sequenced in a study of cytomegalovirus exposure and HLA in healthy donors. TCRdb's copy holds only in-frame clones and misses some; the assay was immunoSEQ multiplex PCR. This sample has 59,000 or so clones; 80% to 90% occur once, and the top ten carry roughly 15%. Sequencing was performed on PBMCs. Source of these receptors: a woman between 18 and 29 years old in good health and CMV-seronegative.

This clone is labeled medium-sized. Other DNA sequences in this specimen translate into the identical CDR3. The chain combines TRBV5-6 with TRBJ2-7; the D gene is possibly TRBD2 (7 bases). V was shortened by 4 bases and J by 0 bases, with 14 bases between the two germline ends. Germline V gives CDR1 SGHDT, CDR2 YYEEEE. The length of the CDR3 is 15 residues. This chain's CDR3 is CASSLGGGSSYEQYF. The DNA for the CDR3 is TGTGCCAGCAGCCTGGGCGGGGGCAGCTCCTACGAGCAGTACTTC.

As DNA, the CDR3 is TGCAGCGCCTGGGTTGGGCCTGGAAACACCATATATTTT. It is translated as CSAWVGPGNTIYF. The chain joins TRBV29-1 to TRBJ1-3; D gene uncertain. The V end lost 7 bases, the J end lost 2 bases, and 12 bases lay between the germline ends. The CDR3 is 13 amino acids. Germline loops: CDR1 SQVTM, CDR2 ANQGSEA.

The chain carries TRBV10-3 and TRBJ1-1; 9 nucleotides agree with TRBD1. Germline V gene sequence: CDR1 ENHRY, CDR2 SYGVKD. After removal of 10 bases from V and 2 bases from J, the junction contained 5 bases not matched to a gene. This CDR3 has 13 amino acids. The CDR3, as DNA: TGTGCCACCCGGGACAGGGAAAACACTGAAGCTTTCTTT. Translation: CATRDRENTEAFF.

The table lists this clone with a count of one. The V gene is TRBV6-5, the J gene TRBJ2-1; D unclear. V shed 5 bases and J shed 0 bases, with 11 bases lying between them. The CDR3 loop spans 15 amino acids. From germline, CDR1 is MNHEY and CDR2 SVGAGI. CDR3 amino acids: CASSATWSSYNEQFF. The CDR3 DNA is TGTGCCAGCAGTGCTACCTGGAGCTCCTACAATGAGCAGTTCTTC.

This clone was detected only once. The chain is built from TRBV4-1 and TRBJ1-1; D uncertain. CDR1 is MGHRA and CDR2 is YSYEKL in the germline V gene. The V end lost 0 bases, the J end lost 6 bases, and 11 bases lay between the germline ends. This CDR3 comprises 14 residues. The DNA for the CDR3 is TGCGCCAGCAGCCAAGACGGACTTAACTCTGAAGCTTTCTTT. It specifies CASSQDGLNSEAFF.

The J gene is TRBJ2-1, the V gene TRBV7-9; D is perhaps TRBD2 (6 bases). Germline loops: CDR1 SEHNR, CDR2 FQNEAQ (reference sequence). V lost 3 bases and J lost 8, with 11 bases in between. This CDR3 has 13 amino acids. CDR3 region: CASSFGGFDEQFF. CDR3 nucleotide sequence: TGTGCCAGCAGCTTTGGGGGGTTTGATGAGCAGTTCTTC.

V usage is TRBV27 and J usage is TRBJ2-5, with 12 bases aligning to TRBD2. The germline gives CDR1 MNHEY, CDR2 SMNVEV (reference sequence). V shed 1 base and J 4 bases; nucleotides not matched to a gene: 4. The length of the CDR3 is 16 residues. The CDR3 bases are TGTGCCAGCAGTTTATTCCTAGCGGGGGGGGTAGAGACCCAGTACTTC. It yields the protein CASSLFLAGGVETQYF.

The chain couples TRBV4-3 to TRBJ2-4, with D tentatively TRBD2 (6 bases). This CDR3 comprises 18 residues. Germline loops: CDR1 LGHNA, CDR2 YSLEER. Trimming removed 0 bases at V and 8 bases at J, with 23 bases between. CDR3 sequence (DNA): TGCGCCAGCAGCCAAGATTTCGCGGGGCGGCACAATACGGACATTCAGTACTTC. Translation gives CASSQDFAGRHNTDIQYF.

The CDR3 region has the DNA TGCAGCGTTCAGGAGGATGAGCAAAAACTGTTTTTT. This sequence encodes CSVQEDEQKLFF. V gene TRBV29-1 combines with J gene TRBJ1-4; D call uncertain. Between the trimmed V and J ends, which lost 5 bases and 9 bases, there was a span of 13 bases. Germline V gene lookup returns CDR1 SQVTM and CDR2 ANQGSEA. The CDR3 has 12 amino acids.

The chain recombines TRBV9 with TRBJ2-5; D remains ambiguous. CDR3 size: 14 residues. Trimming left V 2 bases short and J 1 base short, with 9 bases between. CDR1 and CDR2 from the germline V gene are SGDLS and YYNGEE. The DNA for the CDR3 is TGTGCCAGCAGCGTTGGATGGGCCCAAGAGACCCAGTACTTC. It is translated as CASSVGWAQETQYF. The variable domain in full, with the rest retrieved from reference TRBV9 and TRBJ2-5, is DSGVTQTPKHLITATGQRVTLRCSPRSGDLSVYWYQQSLDQGLQFLIQYYNGEERAKGNILERFSAQQFPDLHSELNLSSLELGDSALYFCASSVGWAQETQYFGPGTRLLVL.

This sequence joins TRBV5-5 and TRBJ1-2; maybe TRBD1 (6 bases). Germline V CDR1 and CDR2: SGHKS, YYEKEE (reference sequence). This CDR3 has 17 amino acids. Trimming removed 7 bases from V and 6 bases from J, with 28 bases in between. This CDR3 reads CASARGPILGQSDGYTF. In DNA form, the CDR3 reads TGTGCCAGCGCCCGTGGTCCCATCCTGGGACAAAGCGATGGCTACACCTTC. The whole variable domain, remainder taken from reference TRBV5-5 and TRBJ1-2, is DAGVTQSPTHLIKTRGQQVTLRCSPISGHKSVSWYQQVLGQGPQFIFQYYEKEERGRGNFPDRFSARQFPNYSSELNVNALLLGDSALYLCASARGPILGQSDGYTFGSGTRLTVV.

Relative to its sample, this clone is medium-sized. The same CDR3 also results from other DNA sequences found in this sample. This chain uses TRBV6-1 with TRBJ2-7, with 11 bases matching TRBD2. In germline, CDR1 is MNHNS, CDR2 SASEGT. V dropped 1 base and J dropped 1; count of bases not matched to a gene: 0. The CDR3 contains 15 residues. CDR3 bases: TGTGCCAGCAGTGAAGGGACTAGCGGGTCCTACGAGCAGTACTTC. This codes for CASSEGTSGSYEQYF.

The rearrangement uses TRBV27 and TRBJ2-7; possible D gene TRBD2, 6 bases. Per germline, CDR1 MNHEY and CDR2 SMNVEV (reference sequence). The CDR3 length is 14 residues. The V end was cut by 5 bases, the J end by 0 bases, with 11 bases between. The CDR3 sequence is CASSQAGLSYEQYF. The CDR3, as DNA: TGTGCCAGCAGTCAAGCGGGCCTCTCCTACGAGCAGTACTTC.

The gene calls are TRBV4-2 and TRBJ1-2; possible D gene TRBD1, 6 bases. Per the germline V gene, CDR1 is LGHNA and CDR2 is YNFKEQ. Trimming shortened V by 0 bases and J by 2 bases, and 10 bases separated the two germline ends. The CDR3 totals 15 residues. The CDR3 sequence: CASSQDGQMNYGYTF. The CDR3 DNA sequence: TGTGCCAGCAGCCAAGATGGACAGATGAACTATGGCTACACCTTC.

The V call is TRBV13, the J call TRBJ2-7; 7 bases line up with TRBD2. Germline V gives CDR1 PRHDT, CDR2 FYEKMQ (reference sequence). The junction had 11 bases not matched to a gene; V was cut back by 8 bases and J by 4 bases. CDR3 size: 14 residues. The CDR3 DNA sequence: TGTGCCAGCTCGCCCGGAGGGAGGGCTTACGAGCAGTACTTC. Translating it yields CASSPGGRAYEQYF.

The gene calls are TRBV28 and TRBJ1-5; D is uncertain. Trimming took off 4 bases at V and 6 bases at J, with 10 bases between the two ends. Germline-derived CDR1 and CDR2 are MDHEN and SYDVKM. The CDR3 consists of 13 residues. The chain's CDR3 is CASSSDLSQPQHF. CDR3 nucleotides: TGTGCCAGCAGTTCGGACTTATCTCAGCCCCAGCATTTT. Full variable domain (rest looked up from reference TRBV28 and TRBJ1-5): DVKVTQSSRYLVKRTGEKVFLECVQDMDHENMFWYRQDPGLGLRLIYFSYDVKMKEKGDIPEGYSVSREKKERFSLILESASTNQTSMYLCASSSDLSQPQHFGDGTRLSIL.

DNA of the CDR3: TGTGCCAGCAGTTCAGGGATAGTCGATTCACCCCTCCACTTT. It translates to CASSSGIVDSPLHF. J is TRBJ1-6 and V is TRBV27, with D maybe TRBD1 (5 bases). The CDR3 spans 14 residues. In germline, CDR1 is MNHEY, CDR2 SMNVEV (reference sequence). The V gene lost 4 bases and the J gene lost 8 bases, with 12 bases spanning the gap.

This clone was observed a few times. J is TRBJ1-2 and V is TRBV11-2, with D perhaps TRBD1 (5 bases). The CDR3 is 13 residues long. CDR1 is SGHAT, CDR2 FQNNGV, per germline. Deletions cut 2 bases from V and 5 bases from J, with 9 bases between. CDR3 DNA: TGTGCCAGCAGCTTAAACGGGGGGTATGGCTACACCTTC. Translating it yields CASSLNGGYGYTF.

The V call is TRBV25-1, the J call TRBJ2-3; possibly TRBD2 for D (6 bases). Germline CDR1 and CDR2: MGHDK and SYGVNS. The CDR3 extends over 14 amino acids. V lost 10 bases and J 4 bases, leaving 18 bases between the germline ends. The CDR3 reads CATRGSQRADTQYF. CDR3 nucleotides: TGTGCCACCCGGGGGAGTCAACGGGCAGATACGCAGTATTTT.

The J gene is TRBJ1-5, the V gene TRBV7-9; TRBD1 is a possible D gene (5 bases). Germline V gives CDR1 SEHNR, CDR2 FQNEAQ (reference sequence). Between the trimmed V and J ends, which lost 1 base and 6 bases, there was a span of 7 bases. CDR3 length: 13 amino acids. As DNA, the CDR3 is TGTGCCAGCAGCTTAGGGGGCACTCAGCCCCAGCATTTT. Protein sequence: CASSLGGTQPQHF.

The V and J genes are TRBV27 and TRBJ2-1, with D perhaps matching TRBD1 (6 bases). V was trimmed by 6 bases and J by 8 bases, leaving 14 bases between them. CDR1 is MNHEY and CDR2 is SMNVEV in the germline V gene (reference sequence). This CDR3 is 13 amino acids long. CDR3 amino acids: CASSRQVGDEQFF. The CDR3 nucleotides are TGTGCCAGCAGCAGACAGGTGGGAGATGAGCAGTTCTTC.

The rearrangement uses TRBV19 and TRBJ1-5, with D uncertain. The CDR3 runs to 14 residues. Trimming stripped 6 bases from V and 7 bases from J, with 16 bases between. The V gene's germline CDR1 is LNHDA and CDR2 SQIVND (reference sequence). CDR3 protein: CASRYGQVGQPQHF. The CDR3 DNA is TGTGCCAGTAGATATGGGCAGGTAGGACAGCCCCAGCATTTT.

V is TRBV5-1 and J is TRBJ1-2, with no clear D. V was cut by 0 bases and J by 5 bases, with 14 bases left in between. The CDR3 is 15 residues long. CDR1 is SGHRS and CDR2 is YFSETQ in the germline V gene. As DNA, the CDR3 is TGCGCCAGCAGCTTGGATGCAAAGCGTTCGTATGGCTACACCTTC. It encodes CASSLDAKRSYGYTF.

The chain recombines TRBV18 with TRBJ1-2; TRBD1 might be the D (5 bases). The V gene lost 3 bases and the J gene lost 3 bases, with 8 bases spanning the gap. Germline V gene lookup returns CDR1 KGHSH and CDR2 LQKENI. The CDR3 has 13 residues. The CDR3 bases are TGTGCCAGCTCACCGGTAGGGGACTATGGCTACACCTTC. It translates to CASSPVGDYGYTF.

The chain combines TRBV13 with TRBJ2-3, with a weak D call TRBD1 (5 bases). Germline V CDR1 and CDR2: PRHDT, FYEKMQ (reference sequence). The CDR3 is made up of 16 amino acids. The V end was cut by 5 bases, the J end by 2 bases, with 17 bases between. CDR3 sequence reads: CASSTPGNRNTDTQYF. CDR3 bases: TGTGCCAGCAGCACCCCAGGGAACAGAAACACAGATACGCAGTATTTT.

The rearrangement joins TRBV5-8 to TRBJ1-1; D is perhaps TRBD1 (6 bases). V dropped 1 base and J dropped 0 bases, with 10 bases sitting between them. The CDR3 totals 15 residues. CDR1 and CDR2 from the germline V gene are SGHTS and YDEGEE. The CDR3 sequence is CASSLKDRMNTEAFF. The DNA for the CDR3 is TGTGCCAGCAGCTTGAAGGACAGAATGAACACTGAAGCTTTCTTT.

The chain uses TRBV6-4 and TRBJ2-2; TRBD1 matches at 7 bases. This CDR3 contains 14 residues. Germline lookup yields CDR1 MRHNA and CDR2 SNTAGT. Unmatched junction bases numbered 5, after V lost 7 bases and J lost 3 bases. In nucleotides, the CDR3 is TGTGCCAGCACCTCCGGGACAGACACCGGGGAGCTGTTTTTT. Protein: CASTSGTDTGELFF.

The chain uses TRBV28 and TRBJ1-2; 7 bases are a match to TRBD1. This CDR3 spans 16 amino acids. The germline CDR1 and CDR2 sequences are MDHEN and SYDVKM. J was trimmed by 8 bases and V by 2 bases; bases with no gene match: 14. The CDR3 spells CASSLAQGRGRGGYTF. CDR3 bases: TGTGCCAGCAGTTTAGCCCAAGGAAGGGGGCGCGGGGGCTACACCTTC.